This T cell receptor beta chain was captured by sequencing in a study of tumor-infiltrating lymphocytes in primary liver carcinoma. Constant-region priming of around 490 ng total RNA yielded TCR beta cDNA. Slightly modified ARM-PCR with three nested multiplex PCR rounds yielded TCR beta libraries. With TRBV1-TRBV30 forward primers and a C-beta reverse primer, the first two PCR rounds were run for around 10 cycles each. TCRdb re-called the multiplex PCR reads with MiXCR, one entry per CDR3 protein. The sample has around 120,000 distinct CDR3 sequences; about 68% are singletons. The germline V and J ends were trimmed by 5 bases and 3 bases, with 13 bases remaining between them. The germline gives CDR1 SGHAT, CDR2 FQNNGV. CDR3 length equals 14 residues. The source material, 20-30 mg of unsorted bulk tissue, was used to co-extract RNA and DNA. By surgical resection, the patients were treated for their primary liver carcinoma.

The rearrangement links TRBV11-2 to TRBJ1-2; D remains ambiguous. The clonotype comes from a woman in her fifties or sixties with primary liver carcinoma and hepatitis B virus infection. Specimen: liver tumor tissue from sampling region 1. The subset is: tumor region T1, superior pole. The CDR3 spells CASSPLLEHYGYTF. The CDR3 region has the DNA TGTGCCAGCAGCCCTCTTCTGGAACACTATGGCTACACCTTC.